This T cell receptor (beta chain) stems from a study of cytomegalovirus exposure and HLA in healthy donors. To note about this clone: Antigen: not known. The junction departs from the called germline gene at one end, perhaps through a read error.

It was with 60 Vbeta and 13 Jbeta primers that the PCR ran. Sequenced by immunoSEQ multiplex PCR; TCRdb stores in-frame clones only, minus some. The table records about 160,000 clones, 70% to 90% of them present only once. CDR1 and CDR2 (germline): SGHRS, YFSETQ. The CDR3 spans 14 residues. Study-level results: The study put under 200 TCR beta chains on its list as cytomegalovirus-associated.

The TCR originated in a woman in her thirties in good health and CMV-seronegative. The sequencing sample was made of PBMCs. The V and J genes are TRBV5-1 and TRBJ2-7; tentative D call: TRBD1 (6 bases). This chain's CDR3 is CASSLGSRGDPLDF. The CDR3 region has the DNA TGCGCCAGCAGCTTGGGGTCCAGGGGTGACCCCTTAGACTTC.